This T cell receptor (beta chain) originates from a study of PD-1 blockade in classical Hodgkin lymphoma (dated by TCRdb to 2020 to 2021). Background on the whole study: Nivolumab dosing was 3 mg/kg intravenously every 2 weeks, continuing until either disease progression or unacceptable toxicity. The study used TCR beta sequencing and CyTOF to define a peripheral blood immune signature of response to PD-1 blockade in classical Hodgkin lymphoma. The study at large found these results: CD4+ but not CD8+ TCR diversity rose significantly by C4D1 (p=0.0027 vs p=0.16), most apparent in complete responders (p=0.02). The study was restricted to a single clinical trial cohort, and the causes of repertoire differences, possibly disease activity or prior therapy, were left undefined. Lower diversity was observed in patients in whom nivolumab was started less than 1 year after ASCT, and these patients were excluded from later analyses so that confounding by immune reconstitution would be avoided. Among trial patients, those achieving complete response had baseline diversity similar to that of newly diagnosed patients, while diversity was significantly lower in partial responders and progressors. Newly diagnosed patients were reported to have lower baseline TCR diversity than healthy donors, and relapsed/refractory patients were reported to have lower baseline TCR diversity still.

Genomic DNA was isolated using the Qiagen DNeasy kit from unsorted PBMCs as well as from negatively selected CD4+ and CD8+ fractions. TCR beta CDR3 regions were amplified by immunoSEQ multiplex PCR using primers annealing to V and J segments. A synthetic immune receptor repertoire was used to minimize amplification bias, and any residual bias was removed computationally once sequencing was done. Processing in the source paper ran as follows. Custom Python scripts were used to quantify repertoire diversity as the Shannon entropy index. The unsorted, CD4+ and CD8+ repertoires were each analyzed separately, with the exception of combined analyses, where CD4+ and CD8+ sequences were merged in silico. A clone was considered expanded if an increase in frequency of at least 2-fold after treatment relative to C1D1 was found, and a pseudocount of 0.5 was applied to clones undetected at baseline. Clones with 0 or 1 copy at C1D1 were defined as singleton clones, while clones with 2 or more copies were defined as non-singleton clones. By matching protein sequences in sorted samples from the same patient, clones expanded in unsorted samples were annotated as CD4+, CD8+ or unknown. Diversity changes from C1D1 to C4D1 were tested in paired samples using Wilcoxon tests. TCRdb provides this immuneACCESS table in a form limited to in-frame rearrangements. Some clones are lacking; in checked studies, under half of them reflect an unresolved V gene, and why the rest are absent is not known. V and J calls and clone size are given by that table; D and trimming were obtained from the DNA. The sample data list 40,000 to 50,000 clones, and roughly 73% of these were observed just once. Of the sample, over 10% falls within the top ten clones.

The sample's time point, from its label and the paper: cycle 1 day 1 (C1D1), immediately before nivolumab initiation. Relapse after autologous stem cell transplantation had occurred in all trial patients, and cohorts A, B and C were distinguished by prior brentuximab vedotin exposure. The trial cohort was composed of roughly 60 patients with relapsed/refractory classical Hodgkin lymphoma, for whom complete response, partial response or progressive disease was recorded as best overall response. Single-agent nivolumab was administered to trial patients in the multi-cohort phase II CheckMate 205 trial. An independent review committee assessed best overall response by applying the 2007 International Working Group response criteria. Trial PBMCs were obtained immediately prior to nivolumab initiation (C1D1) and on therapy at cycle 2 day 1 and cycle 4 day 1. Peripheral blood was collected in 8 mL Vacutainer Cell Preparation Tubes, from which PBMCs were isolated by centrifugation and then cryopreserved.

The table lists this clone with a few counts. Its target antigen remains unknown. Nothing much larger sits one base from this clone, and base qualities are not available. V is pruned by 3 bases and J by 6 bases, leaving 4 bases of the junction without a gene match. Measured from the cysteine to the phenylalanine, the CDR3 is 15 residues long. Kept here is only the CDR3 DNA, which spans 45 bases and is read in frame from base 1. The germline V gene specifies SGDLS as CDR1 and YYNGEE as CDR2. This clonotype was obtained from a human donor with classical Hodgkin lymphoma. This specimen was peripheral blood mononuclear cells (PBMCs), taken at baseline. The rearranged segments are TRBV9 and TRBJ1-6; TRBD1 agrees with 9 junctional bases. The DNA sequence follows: TGTGCCAGCAGCGGCGGGACAGGGCGTAATTCACCCCTCCACTTT. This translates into CASSGGTGRNSPLHF.